The 17 T cell receptor beta chains below all came from one sample that was sequenced in a study of blood T cells in healthy people across ages. Primers used in a second PCR of roughly 7 to 12 cycles were a sample-barcoded 5' primer and a J-beta primer mix. From the 5' RACE reads, TCRdb called clonotypes with MiXCR, one entry per CDR3 protein. The data hold roughly 500,000 distinct CDR3 sequences, with 27% observed a single time. The sample consisted of blood. The origin of the receptors is a woman between 70 and 85 years old in good health.

This clonotype was counted between two and nine times. The chain recombines TRBV14 with TRBJ1-2; D gene unclear. CDR1 is SGHDN, CDR2 FVKESK, per germline. This CDR3 has 13 residues. The V end was cut by 2 bases, the J end by 4 bases, with 8 bases between. CDR3 in DNA: TGTGCCAGCAGCCAAAATGCCGGCTATGGCTACACCTTC. Protein product: CASSQNAGYGYTF.

This clonotype was seen a handful of times. This chain joins TRBV9 and TRBJ2-1; D gene unclear. Per germline, CDR1 SGDLS and CDR2 YYNGEE. V lost 0 bases, J lost 0 bases, and 7 bases lay in between. The CDR3 has 15 amino acids. The CDR3 nucleotides are TGTGCCAGCAGCGTAGATCGCGACTCCTACAATGAGCAGTTCTTC. This gives the protein CASSVDRDSYNEQFF.

This clonotype appeared a few times. This could be a read error, since a much larger clone is one nucleotide away. The chain carries TRBV29-1 and TRBJ2-5; D unresolved. The CDR3 extends over 11 amino acids. The germline gives CDR1 SQVTM, CDR2 ANQGSEA. Here the CDR3 reads CSVENYPPTCF. The CDR3 DNA sequence: TGCAGCGTTGAAAACTACCCCCCGACGTGCTTC.

A remark on this clonotype: One junction end disagrees with the germline gene, perhaps due to a read error. This sequence joins TRBV6-2 or TRBV6-3 and TRBJ2-1; weak D call: TRBD2 (5 bases). This CDR3 has 18 amino acids. Germline V gene lookup returns CDR1 MNHEY and CDR2 SVGEGT. The CDR3 reads CASSYSTSGVISNNEQFF. The CDR3 DNA is TGTGCCAGCAGTTACTCGACTTCCGGGGTAATCTCTAACAATGAGCAATTCTTC.

This clonotype was picked up a small number of times. This chain links TRBV11-2 with TRBJ2-1, with TRBD2 matching over 9 bases. This CDR3 is 15 amino acids long. J was trimmed by 7 bases and V by 3 bases; bases with no gene match: 7. CDR1 is SGHAT and CDR2 is FQNNGV in the germline V gene. The CDR3 loop reads CASSFSGGTGNEQFF. The CDR3 DNA follows: TGTGCCAGCAGCTTCAGCGGGGGGACTGGGAATGAGCAGTTCTTC.

The gene calls are TRBV29-1 and TRBJ1-2, with 9 bases identical to TRBD1. CDR1 is SQVTM, CDR2 ANQGSEA, per germline. This CDR3 spans 12 amino acids. In DNA, the CDR3 is TGCGGCGCTAAGGGACAGGGAGACGGTTACACCTTC. This translates into CGAKGQGDGYTF.

This clonotype has just a few counts. V and J are TRBV6-1 and TRBJ2-5, with D tentatively TRBD1 or TRBD2 (5 bases each). The DNA end lines up better with TRBJ2-7; the J call may be wrong. The germline V gene has CDR1 MNHNS and CDR2 SASEGT. CDR3 length: 14 amino acids. The CDR3 sequence: CASRDGTGIYEQYF. CDR3 nucleotides: TGTGCCAGCAGGGATGGGACCGGGATCTACGAGCAGTACTTC.

This clonotype was seen only a few times. The V call is TRBV27, the J call TRBJ2-6; a possible D gene is TRBD1 (5 bases). The V gene lost 5 bases and the J gene lost 1 base, with 9 bases spanning the gap. Germline V gene data show CDR1 as MNHEY and CDR2 as SMNVEV (reference sequence). The CDR3 runs to 15 residues. The CDR3, as DNA: TGTGCCAGCAGTCGGCAGGGTTCTGGGGCCAACGTCCTGACTTTC. Protein sequence: CASSRQGSGANVLTF.

The chain is built from TRBV7-3 and TRBJ2-1; TRBD2 aligns across 12 bases. CDR3 length: 15 amino acids. Germline V gene lookup returns CDR1 SGHTA and CDR2 FQGTGA. Losses at the gene ends were 4 bases for V and 8 bases for J; bases not matched to a gene: 6. The CDR3 here is CASSSSSGGAHEQFF. The CDR3 bases are TGTGCCAGCAGCTCCTCTAGCGGGGGGGCCCATGAGCAGTTCTTC. The full variable domain, rest sourced from reference TRBV7-3 and TRBJ2-1, is GAGVSQTPSNKVTEKGKYVELRCDPISGHTALYWYRQSLGQGPEFLIYFQGTGAADDSGLPNDRFFAVRPEGSVSTLKIQRTERGDSAVYLCASSSSSGGAHEQFFGPGTRLTVL.

The V and J genes are TRBV6-5 and TRBJ2-7, with D maybe TRBD1 (5 bases). The germline CDR1 and CDR2 sequences are MNHEY and SVGAGI. Trimming removed 7 bases from V and 4 bases from J, with 11 bases in between. This CDR3 has 12 residues. The CDR3, as DNA: TGTGCCAGCAAGGGGTTCGGATACGAGCAGTACTTC. This translates into CASKGFGYEQYF.

This clonotype appeared a few times. This chain links TRBV20-1 with TRBJ1-1; 7 positions agree with TRBD1. V gave up 7 bases and J gave up 1 base; unmatched junction bases: 15. Looked up from germline, CDR1 is DFQATT and CDR2 is SNEGSKA (reference sequence). This CDR3 spans 16 amino acids. The CDR3 reads CSVVRVPWDRNTEAFF. The CDR3 DNA is TGCAGTGTCGTCAGAGTCCCTTGGGACAGGAACACTGAAGCTTTCTTT.

About this clonotype: An end of the junction differs from the germline gene, which may be a read error. The chain is built from TRBV29-1 and TRBJ2-1; TRBD1 is a possible D gene (6 bases). This CDR3 contains 12 residues. CDR1 is SQVTM, CDR2 ANQGSEA, per germline. CDR3 coding DNA: TGCAGAGGGGGAAGTTCCTATAATGAGCAGTTCTTC. Amino acids: CRGGSSYNEQFF.

This clonotype was seen more than once but under ten times. V gene TRBV5-6 combines with J gene TRBJ2-5, with D possibly being TRBD1 (6 bases). The CDR3 is made up of 14 amino acids. Trimming left V 3 bases short and J 6 bases short, with 15 bases between. CDR1 SGHDT and CDR2 YYEEEE come from the germline V gene. The chain's CDR3 is CASSSRGTEKTQYF. In DNA form, the CDR3 reads TGTGCCAGCAGCTCGAGGGGGACCGAGAAGACCCAGTACTTC. Variable domain in full (rest from reference TRBV5-6 and TRBJ2-5): DAGVTQSPTHLIKTRGQQVTLRCSPKSGHDTVSWYQQALGQGPQFIFQYYEEEERQRGNFPDRFSGHQFPNYSSELNVNALLLGDSALYLCASSSRGTEKTQYFGPGTRLLVL.

This clonotype was observed a few times. The genes are TRBV7-2 and TRBJ2-5, with 12 bases lining up with TRBD2. Germline V gene lookup returns CDR1 SGHTA and CDR2 FQGNSA. V dropped 5 bases and J dropped 2; count of bases not matched to a gene: 6. This CDR3 is 16 amino acids long. The CDR3 is CASSRLAGVDQETQYF. For the CDR3, the DNA is TGTGCCAGCAGCCGACTAGCGGGGGTGGATCAAGAGACCCAGTACTTC.

This clonotype appeared a few times. V is TRBV7-2 and J is TRBJ2-5, with D tentatively TRBD2 (6 bases). Deletions cut 4 bases from V and 2 bases from J, with 11 bases between. Germline lookup yields CDR1 SGHTA and CDR2 FQGNSA. This CDR3 has 14 residues. The CDR3 DNA reads TGTGCCAGCAGCTGGGCACGGGGGCAAGAGACCCAGTACTTC. Translated: CASSWARGQETQYF.

In its sample, this clonotype was seen a few times. V is TRBV4-3 and J is TRBJ1-4, with D unclear. With 1 base removed from V and 7 bases from J, the gap between germline ends came to 16 bases. Germline V gene sequence: CDR1 LGHNA, CDR2 YSLEER. The length of the CDR3 is 16 residues. This chain's CDR3 is CASSQVLSQGREKLFF. The DNA for the CDR3 is TGCGCCAGCAGCCAAGTTTTGTCCCAAGGGCGTGAAAAACTGTTTTTT.

The chain's CDR3 is CASSQAGSSSYNEQFF. Here the CDR3 DNA reads TGCGCCAGCAGCCAAGCGGGGTCTAGCTCCTACAATGAGCAGTTCTTC. This chain uses TRBV4-1 with TRBJ2-1; TRBD2 might be the D (5 bases). The CDR3 contains 16 residues. Trimming cost V 1 base and J 0 bases, with 10 bases left between them. Germline CDR1 is MGHRA and CDR2 is YSYEKL.